What follows are 17 T cell receptor beta chains derived from one specimen sequenced in a study of T cell responses to AZD1222 COVID-19 vaccine. The repertoire was sequenced with immunoSEQ multiplex PCR; TCRdb's copy has only in-frame clones and lacks some. The sample has approximately 130,000 clones, about 93% seen once. The sample consisted of peripheral blood, taken on day 0 of AZD1222 vaccination. The receptors were sampled from an adult in good health.

The chain is built from TRBV7-3 and TRBJ1-1, with 9 bases fitting TRBD1. Unmatched junction bases numbered 4, after V lost 5 bases and J lost 9 bases. Germline V gives CDR1 SGHTA, CDR2 FQGTGA. The CDR3 has 12 amino acids. The DNA of the CDR3 is TGTGCCAGCAGCCTCGGACAGGGGCAAGCTTTCTTT. Its translation is CASSLGQGQAFF.

The chain has TRBV18 and TRBJ1-4; maybe TRBD1 (6 bases). This CDR3 spans 18 amino acids. The germline V gene encodes CDR1 KGHSH and CDR2 LQKENI. V gave up 1 base and J gave up 0 bases, with 15 bases separating them. This chain's CDR3 is CASSPRRGGPPTNEKLFF. The DNA of the CDR3 is TGTGCCAGCTCACCACGACGAGGGGGACCACCAACTAATGAAAAACTGTTTTTT.

This sequence joins TRBV21-1 and TRBJ1-4. TRBV21-1 is flagged as a pseudogene. The CDR3 has 15 residues. CDR3 DNA sequence: TGTGCCAGCAGCAAACCTCAGTGCAGGAGGGAAAAACTGTTTTTT. It yields the protein CASSKPQCRREKLFF.

V is TRBV5-6 and J is TRBJ1-3; no reliable D call. The germline V gene has CDR1 SGHDT and CDR2 YYEEEE. CDR3 size: 15 residues. Trimming took off 2 bases at V and 0 bases at J, with 9 bases between the two ends. CDR3 coding DNA: TGTGCCAGCAGCTTAAGGCAGAACTCTGGAAACACCATATATTTT. Encoded protein: CASSLRQNSGNTIYF.

The chain uses TRBV7-9 and TRBJ1-2; no firm D call. Germline CDR1 and CDR2: SEHNR and FQNEAQ (reference sequence). The V end was cut by 2 bases, the J end by 0 bases, with 10 bases between. This CDR3 has 15 amino acids. The CDR3 DNA sequence: TGTGCCAGCAGCTTAATAGGACGAGCTAACTATGGCTACACCTTC. It specifies CASSLIGRANYGYTF.

V is TRBV30 and J is TRBJ1-1; perhaps TRBD1 as D (5 bases). Per the germline V gene, CDR1 is GTSNPN and CDR2 is SVGIG (reference sequence). The CDR3 spans 14 residues. The V end lost 3 bases, the J end lost 0 bases, and 11 bases lay between the germline ends. DNA for the CDR3: TGTGCCTGGAGGATGACAGATTTGAACACTGAAGCTTTCTTT. Its protein product is CAWRMTDLNTEAFF.

This clone turned up a few times. The rearrangement uses TRBV29-1 and TRBJ1-5, with D possibly matching TRBD1 (6 bases). This CDR3 is built from 15 residues. The V end lost 6 bases, the J end lost 2 bases, and 17 bases lay between the germline ends. CDR1 SQVTM and CDR2 ANQGSEA come from the germline V gene. This chain's CDR3 is CSVADSAWGNQPQHF. In nucleotides, the CDR3 is TGCAGCGTCGCGGACAGTGCCTGGGGCAATCAGCCCCAGCATTTT.

The chain has TRBV6-5 and TRBJ1-1, with unresolved D. V lost 6 bases and J lost 1, with 12 bases in between. The CDR3 covers 14 residues. Germline V lookup: CDR1 MNHEY, CDR2 SVGAGI. CDR3 sequence (DNA): TGTGCCAGCAGGCGGGTCAGGAAGAACACTGAAGCTTTCTTT. Encoded protein: CASRRVRKNTEAFF.

The chain has TRBV3-1 (or the pseudogene TRBV3-2) and TRBJ2-7; weak D call: TRBD1 (6 bases). The CDR3 is made up of 11 amino acids. Trimming took 7 bases from V and 13 from J, leaving 17 bases between them. Germline V gene sequence: CDR1 LGHDT, CDR2 YNNKEL (reference sequence). The CDR3 DNA follows: TGTGCCAGCACAGGTGGGGGCCAGCCATACTTC. Translated, it gives CASTGGGQPYF.

The gene calls are TRBV7-2 and TRBJ1-1; 9 positions match TRBD1. Germline V gene lookup returns CDR1 SGHTA and CDR2 FQGNSA. The CDR3 extends over 13 amino acids. V was clipped by 5 bases and J by 9 bases; unmatched bases: 7. The CDR3 protein is CASSQYYRGQAFF. CDR3 DNA sequence: TGTGCCAGCAGCCAGTATTACAGGGGGCAAGCTTTCTTT.

V and J are TRBV18 and TRBJ2-7; 9 bases map to TRBD1. Germline CDR1 is KGHSH and CDR2 is LQKENI. The CDR3 is 14 amino acids. V lost 2 bases, J lost 3 bases, and 2 bases stayed unmatched. CDR3 sequence reads: CASSPGTGLYEQYF. CDR3 in DNA: TGTGCCAGCTCACCAGGGACAGGGCTCTACGAGCAGTACTTC.

This rearrangement joins TRBV7-2 to TRBJ2-1; a weak D match, TRBD1 (5 bases). Trimming pared 3 bases from V and 4 bases from J, leaving 13 bases between. Germline V gene sequence: CDR1 SGHTA, CDR2 FQGNSA. The length of the CDR3 is 15 residues. In DNA form, the CDR3 reads TGTGCCAGCAGCTTCCACACCGCAGGGTACAATGAGCAGTTCTTC. It codes for CASSFHTAGYNEQFF. The full variable domain, in which reference TRBV7-2 and TRBJ2-1 provide the parts outside the CDR3, is GAGVSQSPSNKVTEKGKDVELRCDPISGHTALYWYRQSLGQGLEFLIYFQGNSAPDKSGLPSDRFSAERTGGSVSTLTIQRTQQEDSAVYLCASSFHTAGYNEQFFGPGTRLTVL.

As for this clone: Germline is not matched at one junction end, which may reflect a read error. The chain carries TRBV11-2 and TRBJ2-1; D uncertain. The CDR3 contains 13 residues. Germline CDR1 and CDR2: SGHAT and FQNNGV. The CDR3 sequence is CASSLVTTAPKLF. CDR3 nucleotides: TGTGCCAGCAGCTTAGTAACGACGGCCCCTAAACTCTTC.

DNA of the CDR3: TGTGCCAGCAGCTTAGGCCCCAGGGGCGAGCAGTACTTC. Protein product: CASSLGPRGEQYF. The rearrangement uses TRBV11-3 and TRBJ2-7; the D gene is possibly TRBD1 (6 bases). The V gene lost 1 base and the J gene lost 6 bases, with 10 bases spanning the gap. The CDR3 spans 13 residues. Per the germline V gene, CDR1 is SGHNT and CDR2 is YENEEA.

The chain recombines TRBV4-1 with TRBJ1-2, with unresolved D. V was shortened by 5 bases and J by 8 bases, with 21 bases between the two germline ends. Germline lookup yields CDR1 MGHRA and CDR2 YSYEKL. This CDR3 is 15 amino acids long. CDR3 in amino acids: CASSTADPTVGGYTF. Here the CDR3 DNA reads TGCGCCAGCAGCACTGCGGACCCAACGGTAGGAGGCTACACCTTC.

The rearrangement links TRBV10-2 to TRBJ1-3; tentative D call: TRBD1 (6 bases). V was trimmed by 2 bases and J by 0 bases, leaving 11 bases between them. The CDR3 extends over 16 amino acids. Per germline, CDR1 WSHSY and CDR2 SAAADI. The CDR3 region has the DNA TGCGCCAGCAGTGAGCACAGGGCCAACTCTGGAAACACCATATATTTT. Its protein is CASSEHRANSGNTIYF.

This sequence joins TRBV5-6 and TRBJ1-5; D call uncertain. The CDR3 spans 12 residues. Germline V gives CDR1 SGHDT, CDR2 YYEEEE. V dropped 1 base and J dropped 3 bases, with 2 bases sitting between them. The CDR3 sequence: CASSLFNQPQHF. The CDR3 bases are TGTGCCAGCAGCTTGTTCAATCAGCCCCAGCATTTT.